This T cell receptor beta chain was sequenced during a study of blood T cell repertoires in COVID-19. Overall study: PBMCs, B-cell-depleted T cells, or T cells were the source of the cDNA or gDNA that made up the material.

Adults between about 18 and 95 years of age took part from about two dozen US areas. Participants' reported clinical history set cohort assignment. Cohort 3 donors were reported recovered after two negative PCRs, clearance, or symptom resolution. Clones were read by immunoSEQ multiplex PCR, and TCRdb kept only the in-frame ones, dropping some. The sample consists of roughly 180,000 clones, less than 85% of them appearing once. This TCR was recovered from a woman between 45 and 60 years old who had recovered from COVID-19. Specimen: PBMCs or T cells enriched from blood (not recorded which).

CDR3 nucleotide sequence: TGTGCCAGCAGCCAAGTTAGATCCAAAAAGCAGTTCTTC. Its translation is CASSQVRSKKQFF. The chain has TRBV3-1 (or the pseudogene TRBV3-2) and TRBJ2-1; D not certain. Trimming removed 1 base at V and 11 bases at J, with 12 bases between. Looked up from germline, CDR1 is LGHDT and CDR2 is YNNKEL (reference sequence). The CDR3 is 13 residues long.